This is a list of T cell receptor beta chains from one sample in a study of PD-L1 blockade in urothelial cancer. Clones were read by immunoSEQ multiplex PCR, and TCRdb kept only the in-frame ones, dropping some. The top ten hold around 10% of the sample, which has some 22,000 clones, 90% to 95% seen once. This specimen consisted of PBMCs, obtained around atezolizumab (anti-PD-L1) treatment. Source of these receptors: a woman aged 55-69 years with urothelial cancer. CDR3s include the opening cysteine and the closing phenylalanine or tryptophan. D genes are given only for firm matches. Clone sizes are given selectively: once, few, many, or a class where the clone is expanded.

D gene: .
V gene: TRBV7-9
clone size: .
J gene: TRBJ1-3
CDR3 DNA: TGTGCCAGCAGCCTAAGGACAGTTCTGGACACCATATATTTT
CDR3 protein: CASSLRTVLDTIYF

D gene: .
V gene: TRBV7-9
clone size: .
J gene: TRBJ1-1
CDR3 DNA: TGTGCCAGCAGCTTAGGGGGCGCGGGGACTGAAGCTTTCTTT
CDR3 protein: CASSLGGAGTEAFF

D gene: TRBD2
V gene: TRBV7-9
clone size: .
J gene: TRBJ2-7
CDR3 DNA: TGTGCCAGCAGCGCCCGAGGTCTAGCGGGAAGGCCAACCTACGAGCAGTACTTC
CDR3 protein: CASSARGLAGRPTYEQYF

D gene: TRBD2
V gene: TRBV4-2
clone size: .
J gene: TRBJ2-1
CDR3 DNA: TGTGCCAGCCGCGAGACTAGCGGTCACAATGAGCAGTTCTTC
CDR3 protein: CASRETSGHNEQFF

D gene: TRBD1
V gene: TRBV11-1
clone size: once
J gene: TRBJ2-1
CDR3 DNA: TGTGCCAGCATCAGAGGCCCGGGACAGGGGATATATGAGCAGTTCTTC
CDR3 protein: CASIRGPGQGIYEQFF

D gene: TRBD2
V gene: TRBV9
clone size: .
J gene: TRBJ2-3
CDR3 DNA: TGTGCCAGCAGCGTAGCGGCAGCGGGGGGTGCAGATACGCAGTATTTT
CDR3 protein: CASSVAAAGGADTQYF

D gene: .
V gene: TRBV2
clone size: .
J gene: TRBJ2-5
CDR3 DNA: TGTGCCAGCAGTGAAGCAGGTCTAGCGGAGACCCAGTACTTC
CDR3 protein: CASSEAGLAETQYF

D gene: .
V gene: TRBV18
clone size: .
J gene: TRBJ1-2
CDR3 DNA: TGTGCCAGCTCACCACGTCGGGGGGCGTACTATGGCTACACCTTC
CDR3 protein: CASSPRRGAYYGYTF

D gene: .
V gene: TRBV5-4
clone size: .
J gene: TRBJ2-1
CDR3 DNA: TGTGCCAGCAGGACAGGTCCTCCGAGCAATGAGCAGTTCTTC
CDR3 protein: CASRTGPPSNEQFF

D gene: .
V gene: TRBV29-1
clone size: .
J gene: TRBJ1-1
CDR3 DNA: TGCAGCGTTGATGGGAAGCGGACTGAAGCTTTCTTT
CDR3 protein: CSVDGKRTEAFF

D gene: TRBD1
V gene: TRBV18
clone size: .
J gene: TRBJ1-2
CDR3 DNA: TGTGCCAGCTCCCCACAGGGGGAAGCTAACTATGGCTACACCTTC
CDR3 protein: CASSPQGEANYGYTF

D gene: TRBD2
V gene: TRBV28
clone size: .
J gene: TRBJ2-7
CDR3 DNA: TGTGCCAGCAGTTTGGCGGGGGGGACCGAGCAGTACTTC
CDR3 protein: CASSLAGGTEQYF

D gene: .
V gene: TRBV7-9
clone size: .
J gene: TRBJ2-7
CDR3 DNA: TGTGCCAGCAGCTTTTCCCCGGGGGGCGCCTCCTACGAGCAGTACTTC
CDR3 protein: CASSFSPGGASYEQYF

D gene: TRBD1
V gene: TRBV19
clone size: .
J gene: TRBJ1-4
CDR3 DNA: TGTGCCAGCCGGGACAGGGGGCGAGGGGATGAAAAACTGTTTTTT
CDR3 protein: CASRDRGRGDEKLFF

D gene: .
V gene: TRBV11-3
clone size: .
J gene: TRBJ2-7
CDR3 DNA: TGTGCCAGCAGCCCGGACAACTCCTACGAGCAGTACTTC
CDR3 protein: CASSPDNSYEQYF

D gene: .
V gene: TRBV19
clone size: .
J gene: TRBJ1-2
CDR3 DNA: TGTGCCAGTATTTCGCAGGGTCGAGCGGGCTATGGCTACACCTTC
CDR3 protein: CASISQGRAGYGYTF

D gene: TRBD1
V gene: TRBV7-9
clone size: once
J gene: TRBJ1-1
CDR3 DNA: TGTGCCAGCAGCTTAGCGGGACAGGGACGTCCTGAAGCTTTCTTT
CDR3 protein: CASSLAGQGRPEAFF

D gene: .
V gene: TRBV6-5
clone size: .
J gene: TRBJ2-1
CDR3 DNA: TGTGCCAGCAGTCCACCCGGGAGCTCCTACAATGAGCAGTTCTTC
CDR3 protein: CASSPPGSSYNEQFF

D gene: TRBD1
V gene: TRBV28
clone size: .
J gene: TRBJ1-5
CDR3 DNA: TGTGCCAGCAGTTTAGCTACAGGGGGCCGTCAGCCCCAGCATTTT
CDR3 protein: CASSLATGGRQPQHF

D gene: TRBD2
V gene: TRBV6-1
clone size: .
J gene: TRBJ2-3
CDR3 DNA: TGTGCCAGCAGTGAATCGGGGCTCTTAGCGGGTGCGGGGTTGGATACGCAGTATTTT
CDR3 protein: CASSESGLLAGAGLDTQYF

D gene: .
V gene: TRBV9
clone size: .
J gene: TRBJ1-1
CDR3 DNA: TGTGCCAGCAGCCCTGAAGCAGGGGACACTGAAGCTTTCTTT
CDR3 protein: CASSPEAGDTEAFF

D gene: .
V gene: TRBV2
clone size: .
J gene: TRBJ2-6
CDR3 DNA: TGTGCCAGCAGTGAAGGGGCAGTTGGGGCCAACGTCCTGACTTTC
CDR3 protein: CASSEGAVGANVLTF

D gene: .
V gene: TRBV27
clone size: .
J gene: TRBJ1-6
CDR3 DNA: TGTGCCAGCAGTTCTGGGGGGTTCGGGTCACCCCTCCACTTT
CDR3 protein: CASSSGGFGSPLHF

D gene: .
V gene: TRBV28
clone size: .
J gene: TRBJ1-2
CDR3 DNA: TGTGCCAGCAGTTTAATTCGCAGGAACTATGGCTACACCTTC
CDR3 protein: CASSLIRRNYGYTF

D gene: .
V gene: TRBV4-1
clone size: .
J gene: TRBJ1-2
CDR3 DNA: TGCGCCAGCAGCCAGGGGCAGGCGGCTAACTATGGCTACACCTTC
CDR3 protein: CASSQGQAANYGYTF

D gene: TRBD2
V gene: TRBV27
clone size: .
J gene: TRBJ2-7
CDR3 DNA: TGTGCCAGCAGTTTCGGCCTAGCGGGATCCTACGAGCAGTACTTC
CDR3 protein: CASSFGLAGSYEQYF

D gene: .
V gene: TRBV28
clone size: few
J gene: TRBJ2-2
CDR3 DNA: TGTGCCAGCAGTACTCCAAGCGGACCAAACACCGGGGAGCTGTTTTTT
CDR3 protein: CASSTPSGPNTGELFF

D gene: .
V gene: TRBV5-4
clone size: .
J gene: TRBJ2-3
CDR3 DNA: TGTGCCAGCAGCTTGCGTGTTAGCACAGATACGCAGTATTTT
CDR3 protein: CASSLRVSTDTQYF

D gene: TRBD2
V gene: TRBV9
clone size: .
J gene: TRBJ2-1
CDR3 DNA: TGTGCCAGCAGCGTTGTAGCGGGTCCCTCCTACAATGAGCAGTTCTTC
CDR3 protein: CASSVVAGPSYNEQFF

D gene: TRBD1
V gene: TRBV5-6
clone size: .
J gene: TRBJ1-2
CDR3 DNA: TGTGCCAGCAGCTTGGCAGGGACAGATGGCTACACCTTC
CDR3 protein: CASSLAGTDGYTF

D gene: .
V gene: TRBV25-1
clone size: .
J gene: TRBJ1-2
CDR3 DNA: TGTGCCAGCAGTGACAGCTCCAGGGGAGCTATCGATGGCTACACCTTC
CDR3 protein: CASSDSSRGAIDGYTF

D gene: TRBD2
V gene: TRBV10-3
clone size: .
J gene: TRBJ2-2
CDR3 DNA: TGTGCCATCAGTGGACTAGCGGGGCTCGCGAACACCGGGGAGCTGTTTTTT
CDR3 protein: CAISGLAGLANTGELFF

D gene: .
V gene: TRBV7-9
clone size: .
J gene: TRBJ2-1
CDR3 DNA: TGTGCCAGCAGCCCCCAACTAGTAAATGAGCAGTTCTTC
CDR3 protein: CASSPQLVNEQFF

D gene: TRBD1
V gene: TRBV5-4
clone size: .
J gene: TRBJ2-7
CDR3 DNA: TGTGCCAGCAGCGGGGGACAGCAACCCTACGAGCAGTACTTC
CDR3 protein: CASSGGQQPYEQYF

D gene: .
V gene: TRBV5-6
clone size: .
J gene: TRBJ2-2
CDR3 DNA: TGTGCCAGCAGCTTCCTAGCCCGGAACACCGGGGAGCTGTTTTTT
CDR3 protein: CASSFLARNTGELFF

D gene: TRBD1
V gene: TRBV18
clone size: .
J gene: TRBJ2-7
CDR3 DNA: TGTGCCAGCTCACCAAAACAGGGGTTCCACGAGCAGTACTTC
CDR3 protein: CASSPKQGFHEQYF

D gene: TRBD1
V gene: TRBV2
clone size: .
J gene: TRBJ1-1
CDR3 DNA: TGTGCCAGCAGTGAGGAGACAGGGTTTATCACTGAAGCTTTCTTT
CDR3 protein: CASSEETGFITEAFF

D gene: .
V gene: TRBV7-2
clone size: .
J gene: TRBJ1-1
CDR3 DNA: TGTGCCAGCAGCTTAGCCTCGGGACATCTGAACACTGAAGCTTTCTTT
CDR3 protein: CASSLASGHLNTEAFF

D gene: .
V gene: TRBV5-1
clone size: .
J gene: TRBJ1-1
CDR3 DNA: TGCGCCAGCAGCTTGGTACTATCAGGGGCCACTGAAGCTTTCTTT
CDR3 protein: CASSLVLSGATEAFF

D gene: TRBD2
V gene: TRBV18
clone size: .
J gene: TRBJ2-1
CDR3 DNA: TGTGCCAGCTCACCACTCCCTAGCGGGAGTAACAATGAGCAGTTCTTC
CDR3 protein: CASSPLPSGSNNEQFF

D gene: TRBD2
V gene: TRBV19
clone size: .
J gene: TRBJ2-7
CDR3 DNA: TGTGCCAGTACCTCGCTAGCGGGAGGCCAATGGGGAGAGCAGTACTTC
CDR3 protein: CASTSLAGGQWGEQYF

D gene: .
V gene: TRBV15
clone size: .
J gene: TRBJ1-2
CDR3 DNA: TGTGCCACCAGCAGAGATATGGGCAGTGGCTATGGCTACACCTTC
CDR3 protein: CATSRDMGSGYGYTF

D gene: TRBD1
V gene: TRBV2
clone size: .
J gene: TRBJ1-2
CDR3 DNA: TGTGCCAGCAGCTCCTACAGGGGGTCTATCCATGGCTACACCTTC
CDR3 protein: CASSSYRGSIHGYTF